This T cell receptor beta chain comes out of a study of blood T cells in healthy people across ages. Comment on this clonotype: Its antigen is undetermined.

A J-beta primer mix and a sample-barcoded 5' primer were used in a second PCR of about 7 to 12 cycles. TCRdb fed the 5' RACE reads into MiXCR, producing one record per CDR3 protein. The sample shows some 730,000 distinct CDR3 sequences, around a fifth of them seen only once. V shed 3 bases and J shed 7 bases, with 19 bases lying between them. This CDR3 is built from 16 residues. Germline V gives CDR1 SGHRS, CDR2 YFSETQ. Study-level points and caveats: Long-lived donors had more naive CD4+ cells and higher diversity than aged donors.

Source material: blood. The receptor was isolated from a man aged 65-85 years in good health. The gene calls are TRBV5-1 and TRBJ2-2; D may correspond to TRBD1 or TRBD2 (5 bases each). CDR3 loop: CASSWDGTANDGELFF. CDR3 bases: TGCGCCAGCAGCTGGGACGGGACCGCTAATGACGGGGAGCTGTTTTTT.